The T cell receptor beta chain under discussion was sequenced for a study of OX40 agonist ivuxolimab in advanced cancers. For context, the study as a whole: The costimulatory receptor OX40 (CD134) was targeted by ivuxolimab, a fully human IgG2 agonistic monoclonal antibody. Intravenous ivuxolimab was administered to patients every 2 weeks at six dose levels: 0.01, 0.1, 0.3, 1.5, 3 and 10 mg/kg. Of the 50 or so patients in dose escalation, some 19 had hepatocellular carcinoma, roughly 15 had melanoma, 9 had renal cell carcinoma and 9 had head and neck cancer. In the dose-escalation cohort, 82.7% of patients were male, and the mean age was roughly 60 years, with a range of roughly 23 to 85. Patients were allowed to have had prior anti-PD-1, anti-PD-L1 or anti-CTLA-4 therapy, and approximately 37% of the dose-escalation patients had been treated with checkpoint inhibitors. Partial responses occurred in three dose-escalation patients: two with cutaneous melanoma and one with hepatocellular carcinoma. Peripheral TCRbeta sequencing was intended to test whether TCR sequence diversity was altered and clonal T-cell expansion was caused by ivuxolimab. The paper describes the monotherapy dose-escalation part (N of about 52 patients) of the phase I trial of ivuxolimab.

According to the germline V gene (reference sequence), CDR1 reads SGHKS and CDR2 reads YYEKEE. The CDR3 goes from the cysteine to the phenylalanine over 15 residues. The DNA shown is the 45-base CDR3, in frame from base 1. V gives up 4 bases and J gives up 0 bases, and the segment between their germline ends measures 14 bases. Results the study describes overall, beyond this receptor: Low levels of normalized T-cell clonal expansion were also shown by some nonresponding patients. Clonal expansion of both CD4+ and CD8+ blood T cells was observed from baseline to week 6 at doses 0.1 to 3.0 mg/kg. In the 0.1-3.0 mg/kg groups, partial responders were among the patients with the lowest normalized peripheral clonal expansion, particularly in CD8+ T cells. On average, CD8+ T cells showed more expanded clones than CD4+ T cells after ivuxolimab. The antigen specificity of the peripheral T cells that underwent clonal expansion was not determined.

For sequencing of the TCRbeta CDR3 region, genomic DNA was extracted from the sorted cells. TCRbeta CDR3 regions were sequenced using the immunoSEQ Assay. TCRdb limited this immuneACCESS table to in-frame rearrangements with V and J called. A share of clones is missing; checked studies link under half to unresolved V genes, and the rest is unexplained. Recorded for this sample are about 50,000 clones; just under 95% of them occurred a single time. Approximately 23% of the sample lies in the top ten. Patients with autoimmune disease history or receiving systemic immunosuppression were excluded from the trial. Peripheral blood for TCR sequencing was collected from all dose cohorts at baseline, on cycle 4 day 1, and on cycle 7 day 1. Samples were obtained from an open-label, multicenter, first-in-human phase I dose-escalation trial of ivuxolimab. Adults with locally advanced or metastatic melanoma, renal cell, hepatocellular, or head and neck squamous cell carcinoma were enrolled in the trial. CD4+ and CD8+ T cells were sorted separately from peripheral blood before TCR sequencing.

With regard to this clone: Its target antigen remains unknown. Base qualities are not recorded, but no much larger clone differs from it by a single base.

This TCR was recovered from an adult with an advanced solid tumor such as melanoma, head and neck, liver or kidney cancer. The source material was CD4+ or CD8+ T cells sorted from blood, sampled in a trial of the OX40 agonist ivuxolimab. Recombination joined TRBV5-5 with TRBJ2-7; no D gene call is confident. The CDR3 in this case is CASSLWSSGSYEQYF. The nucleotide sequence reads TGTGCCAGCAGCCTATGGAGTTCAGGCTCCTACGAGCAGTACTTC. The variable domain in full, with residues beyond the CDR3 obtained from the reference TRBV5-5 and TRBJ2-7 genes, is DAGVTQSPTHLIKTRGQQVTLRCSPISGHKSVSWYQQVLGQGPQFIFQYYEKEERGRGNFPDRFSARQFPNYSSELNVNALLLGDSALYLCASSLWSSGSYEQYFGPGTRLTVT.